This passage covers 28 T cell receptor beta chains from one sample sequenced in a study of blood T cell repertoires in COVID-19. The protocol was immunoSEQ multiplex PCR, while the TCRdb copy is restricted to in-frame clones and leaves out a portion. Here the sample spans about 210,000 clones, about 81% being singletons. Sequenced input: PBMCs or T cells enriched from blood (not recorded which). The receptors were sampled from a middle-aged man who had recovered from COVID-19.

CDR3 nucleotides: TGTGCCAGCAGCTCCAGGGGGAGATCCTACGAGCAGTACTTC. Its protein product is CASSSRGRSYEQYF. The rearrangement uses TRBV7-8 and TRBJ2-7, with TRBD1 matching over 7 bases. The CDR3 runs 14 residues. Trimming cost V 4 bases and J 1 base; bases outside gene matches: 4. Germline-derived CDR1 and CDR2 are SGHVS and FQNEAQ.

CDR3 protein: CATSRDKAGYQPQHF. For the CDR3, the DNA is TGTGCCACCAGCAGAGATAAGGCAGGATATCAGCCCCAGCATTTT. V is TRBV15 and J is TRBJ1-5; D gene unclear. Germline assignment: CDR1 LNHNV and CDR2 YYDKDF (reference sequence). The CDR3 has 15 amino acids. V was clipped by 0 bases and J by 5 bases, with 11 bases between them.

This clone was observed a single time. CDR3 DNA sequence: TGTGCCAGCAACAACAAACCCCCCGGACAGGGGGCGTCCGGAAACACCATATATTTT. Amino acids: CASNNKPPGQGASGNTIYF. The V call is TRBV9, the J call TRBJ1-3; TRBD1 matches at 11 bases. From germline, CDR1 is SGDLS and CDR2 YYNGEE. After removal of 6 bases from V and 4 bases from J, the junction contained 18 bases not matched to a gene. The CDR3 loop spans 19 amino acids. The entire variable domain, with the rest obtained from reference TRBV9 and TRBJ1-3, is as follows: DSGVTQTPKHLITATGQRVTLRCSPRSGDLSVYWYQQSLDQGLQFLIQYYNGEERAKGNILERFSAQQFPDLHSELNLSSLELGDSALYFCASNNKPPGQGASGNTIYFGEGSWLTVV.

This chain connects TRBV5-1 to TRBJ2-3; possible D gene TRBD2, 6 bases. The CDR3 spans 15 residues. Germline CDR1 SGHRS, CDR2 YFSETQ. The V end lost 4 bases, the J end lost 5 bases, and 17 bases lay between the germline ends. Here the CDR3 reads CASSLGLLARDTQYF. The CDR3 nucleotides are TGCGCCAGCAGCCTCGGACTATTAGCCAGAGATACGCAGTATTTT.

J is TRBJ1-1 and V is TRBV27; D is uncertain. Germline V lookup: CDR1 MNHEY, CDR2 SMNVEV (reference sequence). Trimming took off 7 bases at V and 0 bases at J, with 15 bases between the two ends. This CDR3 is built from 15 residues. As DNA, the CDR3 is TGTGCCAGCAAAGATCAGTCTGTGATGAACACTGAAGCTTTCTTT. This sequence encodes CASKDQSVMNTEAFF.

The chain employs TRBV19 and TRBJ1-6; D remains ambiguous. The CDR3 is made up of 14 amino acids. V was cut by 0 bases and J by 10 bases, with 10 bases left in between. The germline V gene encodes CDR1 LNHDA and CDR2 SQIVND (reference sequence). In DNA, the CDR3 is TGTGCCAGTAGTATAGATCGGACTTGGTCACCCCTCCACTTT. Encoded protein: CASSIDRTWSPLHF.

V and J are TRBV4-1 and TRBJ1-1; 9 bases fit TRBD1. The length of the CDR3 is 14 residues. Germline lookup yields CDR1 MGHRA and CDR2 YSYEKL. The J segment lost 4 bases and the V segment lost 3 bases, leaving 3 bases of the junction unmatched. The CDR3 reads CASSQTGGGTEAFF. The CDR3 bases are TGCGCCAGCAGCCAGACAGGGGGGGGCACTGAAGCTTTCTTT.

V gene TRBV18 combines with J gene TRBJ2-7, with 9 bases that match TRBD2. The V gene end was trimmed by 3 bases and the J gene end by 4 bases; junction bases not matched to a gene: 10. Looked up from germline, CDR1 is KGHSH and CDR2 is LQKENI. The CDR3 covers 16 residues. CDR3 protein: CASSPGAAGGLYEQYF. CDR3 nucleotide sequence: TGTGCCAGCTCACCGGGTGCCGCGGGAGGGTTATACGAGCAGTACTTC.

The chain employs TRBV5-1 and TRBJ2-4, with TRBD1 matching over 11 bases. Germline CDR1 reads SGHRS; CDR2 reads YFSETQ. The CDR3 extends over 18 amino acids. V trimming: 0 bases; J trimming: 0 bases; junction bases outside the gene matches: 5. The CDR3 region has the DNA TGCGCCAGCAGCTTGGGGACAGGGGGCCCCTTAGCCAAAAACATTCAGTACTTC. This encodes CASSLGTGGPLAKNIQYF.

The chain recombines TRBV29-1 with TRBJ2-1; TRBD1 agrees at 8 bases. With V trimmed by 2 bases and J by 3 bases, 3 bases remained unmatched. This CDR3 comprises 14 residues. CDR1 and CDR2 from the germline V gene are SQVTM and ANQGSEA. The CDR3 coding sequence is TGCAGCGTTGAAACAGGGGGAGGCTACAATGAGCAGTTCTTC. The encoded protein is CSVETGGGYNEQFF.

The count of this clone is one. For the CDR3, the DNA is TGTGCCAGCAGCTTACCACTAGGGTTTGGGGAGGGTGAGCAGTTCTTC. It specifies CASSLPLGFGEGEQFF. The rearrangement uses TRBV7-2 and TRBJ2-1; 7 bases map to TRBD2. CDR3 length: 16 amino acids. The germline V gene encodes CDR1 SGHTA and CDR2 FQGNSA. V dropped 2 bases and J dropped 9; count of bases not matched to a gene: 13.

This clone was picked up a small number of times. This chain uses TRBV7-9 with TRBJ2-1, with 14 positions matching TRBD2. Germline-derived CDR1 and CDR2 are SEHNR and FQNEAQ (reference sequence). V dropped 4 bases and J dropped 14; count of bases not matched to a gene: 7. This CDR3 comprises 14 residues. CDR3 sequence (DNA): TGTGCCAGCAGCTCGGGACTAGCGGGAGACGTTGAGTTCTTC. Its translation is CASSSGLAGDVEFF.

V gene TRBV19 combines with J gene TRBJ2-7; the D gene is possibly TRBD1 (6 bases). V was pared by 8 bases and J by 0 bases, with 14 bases between. From germline, CDR1 is LNHDA and CDR2 SQIVND (reference sequence). The CDR3 length is 14 residues. The CDR3 DNA reads TGTGCCAGTTCGGACAGCGTGATCTCCTACGAGCAGTACTTC. Amino acid sequence: CASSDSVISYEQYF.

As for this clone: The same CDR3 can be traced to other DNA sequences in this sample. The V gene is TRBV9, the J gene TRBJ1-3; D uncertain. The V end lost 0 bases, the J end lost 0 bases, and 10 bases lay between the germline ends. CDR3 length equals 16 residues. Germline V lookup: CDR1 SGDLS, CDR2 YYNGEE. CDR3 nucleotides: TGTGCCAGCAGCGTAGGGGTAGGCGGCTCTGGAAACACCATATATTTT. Residues: CASSVGVGGSGNTIYF.

This clone was counted a few times. The J gene is TRBJ1-5, the V gene TRBV24-1; 10 positions agree with TRBD1. V was pared by 8 bases and J by 0 bases, with 18 bases of the junction left unmatched. The CDR3 is 20 amino acids. Germline loops: CDR1 KGHDR, CDR2 SFDVKD. The CDR3 region is CATTLKTGTGAGYSNQPQHF. Written as DNA, the CDR3 is TGTGCCACCACTCTCAAAACCGGGACAGGGGCTGGATATAGCAATCAGCCCCAGCATTTT.

The chain links TRBV9 to TRBJ2-2, with TRBD1 as a possible D gene (5 bases). The V and J ends lost 1 base and 6 bases respectively, with 13 bases between them. This CDR3 has 15 residues. CDR1 is SGDLS and CDR2 is YYNGEE in the germline V gene. As DNA, the CDR3 is TGTGCCAGCAGCGTAACAGGCGGTGAAGCCGGGGAGCTGTTTTTT. It translates to CASSVTGGEAGELFF.

This clone occurred a few times. The DNA of the CDR3 is TGTGCCAGCAGCCAAGTCGGGGGGTCTGGCTACACCTTC. Translation: CASSQVGGSGYTF. The chain couples TRBV14 to TRBJ1-2; the D gene is possibly TRBD1 (5 bases). Trimming took off 1 base at V and 7 bases at J, with 10 bases between the two ends. This CDR3 spans 13 amino acids. The germline CDR1 and CDR2 sequences are SGHDN and FVKESK. Looking up the rest from reference TRBV14 and TRBJ1-2 gives the full variable domain: EAGVTQFPSHSVIEKGQTVTLRCDPISGHDNLYWYRRVMGKEIKFLLHFVKESKQDESGMPNNRFLAERTGGTYSTLKVQPAELEDSGVYFCASSQVGGSGYTFGSGTRLTVV.

This chain joins TRBV30 and TRBJ1-6; 7 bases line up with TRBD1. CDR1 and CDR2 from the germline V gene are GTSNPN and SVGIG (reference sequence). J lost 4 bases, V lost 4 bases, and 1 base had no gene match. This CDR3 spans 13 amino acids. The chain's CDR3 is CAWTGQYNSPLHF. CDR3 coding DNA: TGTGCCTGGACGGGACAGTATAATTCACCCCTCCACTTT.

The rearrangement uses TRBV18 and TRBJ2-1; 11 bases are shared with TRBD2. CDR1 is KGHSH and CDR2 is LQKENI in the germline V gene. The CDR3 spans 17 residues. The V gene end was trimmed by 0 bases and the J gene end by 6 bases; junction bases not matched to a gene: 7. The CDR3 reads CASSPPASGRSANEQFF. DNA of the CDR3: TGTGCCAGCTCACCACCGGCTAGCGGGAGGTCCGCCAATGAGCAGTTCTTC.

The chain links TRBV5-1 to TRBJ1-2; TRBD1 aligns across 7 bases. The CDR3 runs to 16 residues. The germline V gene has CDR1 SGHRS and CDR2 YFSETQ. V was pared by 0 bases and J by 3 bases, with 8 bases of the junction left unmatched. The CDR3 loop reads CASSLEAGQSYYGYTF. In DNA form, the CDR3 reads TGCGCCAGCAGCTTGGAGGCGGGACAGAGTTACTATGGCTACACCTTC.

The sample holds one count of this clone. The chain joins TRBV19 to TRBJ1-5; 10 bases are shared with TRBD1. V gave up 8 bases and J gave up 5 bases; unmatched junction bases: 9. CDR3 length: 15 residues. CDR1 and CDR2 (germline): LNHDA, SQIVND (reference sequence). The CDR3 sequence: CASSPGQGWYQPQHF. The CDR3 DNA reads as TGTGCCAGTTCGCCGGGACAGGGGTGGTATCAGCCCCAGCATTTT.

There are a few counts of this clone. The V and J genes are TRBV29-1 and TRBJ2-7; the match to TRBD2 covers 11 bases. Per the germline V gene, CDR1 is SQVTM and CDR2 is ANQGSEA. With V trimmed by 1 base and J by 3 bases, 5 bases remained unmatched. This CDR3 is 15 amino acids long. The CDR3 DNA sequence: TGCAGCGTTGAAGGGGTAACTAGCGGGAGCTACGAGCAGTACTTC. This codes for CSVEGVTSGSYEQYF.

The table lists this clone with many counts. This rearrangement joins TRBV6-6 to TRBJ2-1; D is ambiguous. CDR1 and CDR2 (germline): MNHNY, SVGAGI (reference sequence). V lost 2 bases and J lost 0, with 8 bases in between. This CDR3 contains 15 residues. The CDR3 nucleotides are TGTGCCAGCAGTTACGCCTTGAGCTCCTACAATGAGCAGTTCTTC. Its translation is CASSYALSSYNEQFF.

V usage is TRBV3-1 (or the pseudogene TRBV3-2) and J usage is TRBJ2-3, with 11 bases matching TRBD2. The V gene's germline CDR1 is LGHDT and CDR2 YNNKEL (reference sequence). CDR3 size: 15 residues. J lost 6 bases, V lost 4 bases, and 6 bases had no gene match. CDR3 DNA: TGTGCCAGCAGCCCGGGGACTAGCGGAGGCGATACGCAGTATTTT. This encodes CASSPGTSGGDTQYF.

The J gene is TRBJ1-4, the V gene TRBV11-2; TRBD1 might be the D (6 bases). V lost 5 bases to trimming and J lost 11 bases, with 18 bases between them. Looked up from germline, CDR1 is SGHAT and CDR2 is FQNNGV. The CDR3 loop spans 14 amino acids. CDR3 residues: CASSPRDIRIKLFF. For the CDR3, the DNA is TGTGCCAGCAGCCCAAGGGACATCCGAATCAAACTGTTTTTT.

The chain couples TRBV4-2 to TRBJ1-4, with 8 bases fitting TRBD1. In germline, CDR1 is LGHNA, CDR2 YNFKEQ. V was pared by 3 bases and J by 12 bases, with 18 bases of the junction left unmatched. This CDR3 has 17 residues. This CDR3 reads CASSQAYGGQGLDELFF. The CDR3 DNA follows: TGTGCCAGCAGCCAGGCCTACGGCGGACAGGGTTTAGATGAACTGTTTTTT.

The chain recombines TRBV7-3 with TRBJ1-1, with D hard to call. This CDR3 has 14 residues. Germline assignment: CDR1 SGHTA and CDR2 FQGTGA. The ends were cut back, 5 bases at V and 3 bases at J, with 13 bases in the middle. In DNA, the CDR3 is TGTGCCAGCAGCCCTAGTAGTCTGTACACTGAAGCTTTCTTT. Translating it yields CASSPSSLYTEAFF.

The chain combines TRBV7-9 with TRBJ1-4; the match to TRBD1 covers 8 bases. Trimming at V came to 2 bases and at J to 1 base, leaving 0 bases not matched to a gene. The CDR3 length is 15 residues. The germline gives CDR1 SEHNR, CDR2 FQNEAQ (reference sequence). The DNA of the CDR3 is TGTGCCAGCAGCTTAACAGGGGGAACTAATGAAAAACTGTTTTTT. Translation gives CASSLTGGTNEKLFF.